The clone carrying this TCR beta chain showed up many times. These data are taken from a study of low-dose radiotherapy and immunotherapy resistance in tumors. Looking at the study overall: Each fraction for Cohort 1 was 0.5 Gy, given every 2 weeks, and the total came to 6.5 Gy. Those assigned to Cohort 2 were treated with 1 Gy per fraction every two weeks (13 Gy in total over 26 weeks). Aspirin was taken orally by patients at 300 mg daily for four cycles from cycle 1 day 1.

The ends were cut back, 8 bases at V and 3 bases at J, with 8 bases in the middle. This CDR3 region has 11 residues. The germline V gene encodes CDR1 SNHLY and CDR2 FYNNEI. Time point indicated: after trial treatment. The treatment: LDRT plus nivolumab, ipilimumab, low-dose cyclophosphamide and aspirin (RACIN trial). Low-dose radiotherapy and low-dose cyclophosphamide, together with aspirin, ipilimumab and nivolumab, were given to donors. TRAV- and TRBV-specific primers were used for first-strand cDNA, which covered alpha and beta chains. A roughly 19-cycle PCR with a constant-region primer and V-primer adapter amplified TCRs. TCRdb used MiXCR to reprocess the reads, holding one entry per CDR3 protein. The sample yields 100,000 or so distinct CDR3 sequences, roughly 20% seen once.

The chain joins TRBV2 to TRBJ2-7; D unresolved. The receptor comes from a male donor with prostate cancer. The specimen comprised PBMCs, sampled after low-dose radiotherapy plus immunotherapy. CDR3 residues: CASALVYEQYF. Here the CDR3 DNA reads TGTGCCAGCGCCCTTGTCTACGAGCAGTACTTC.